A selection of T cell receptor beta chains follows, all from one sample in a study of regulatory T cells in long-lasting Graves disease. TCRdb re-derived calls from the multiplex PCR reads in MiXCR, one entry per CDR3 protein. This sample yields fewer than 650,000 distinct CDR3 sequences, of which roughly 15% are seen a single time; about 17% belongs to the top ten. These data were also reused for a study on T cells in Graves' hyperthyroidism and ophthalmopathy.

This material consisted of peripheral blood mononuclear cells (PBMCs), taken at new diagnosis, from a patient treated with antithyroid drugs. Receptors were obtained from a woman in her twenties or thirties with Graves disease. CDR3s include the opening cysteine and the closing phenylalanine or tryptophan. The D gene is left open where the match is weak. Size is stated for part of the rows, as once, few or many counts, or as a class when the clone is expanded.

>NA|NA|TRBV20-1|TRBJ1-1
CSASGGNSGTEAFF
TGCAGTGCTAGTGGGGGGAACTCGGGCACTGAAGCTTTCTTT
>NA|many|TRBV18|TRBJ2-7
CASSPYSSTGSYEQYF
TGTGCCAGCTCACCCTACTCCTCGACAGGCTCCTACGAGCAGTACTTC
>TRBD2|many|TRBV7-9|TRBJ2-3
CASSLRESNTDTQYF
TGTGCCAGCAGCTTGCGGGAGTCGAACACAGATACGCAGTATTTT
>NA|few|TRBV3-1|TRBJ2-7
CASSQERLLGYEQYF
TGTGCCAGCAGCCAAGAAAGGCTATTAGGTTACGAGCAGTACTTC
>TRBD1|many|TRBV28|TRBJ2-6
CASSGTGGLGGANVLTF
TGTGCCAGCAGCGGGACAGGGGGCTTGGGTGGGGCCAACGTCCTGACTTTC
>NA|NA|TRBV2|TRBJ2-5
CASRGDGQETQYF
TGTGCCAGCAGGGGGGACGGACAAGAGACCCAGTACTTC
>TRBD2|many|TRBV7-9|TRBJ2-1
CASSLNSGSPPEQFF
TGTGCCAGCAGCCTAAATAGCGGGAGCCCCCCTGAGCAGTTCTTC
>TRBD2|NA|TRBV29-1|TRBJ2-1
CSVDLASGSVSYNEQFF
TGCAGCGTTGACCTAGCTAGCGGGAGTGTTTCTTACAATGAGCAGTTCTTC
>NA|few|TRBV3-1|TRBJ2-1
CASSQDSTEQFF
TGTGCCAGCAGCCAAGATTCAACCGAGCAGTTCTTC
>NA|few|TRBV6-1|TRBJ1-2
CASSIQGAGGYTF
TGTGCCAGCAGCATACAGGGAGCGGGGGGCTACACCTTC
>NA|NA|TRBV28|TRBJ1-5
CASSGRGINQPQHF
TGTGCCAGCTCCGGACGGGGAATCAATCAGCCCCAGCATTTT
>TRBD2|NA|TRBV7-9|TRBJ2-4
CASSLGLAGRGVKNIQYF
TGTGCCAGCAGCTTGGGACTAGCGGGAAGGGGGGTCAAAAACATTCAGTACTTC
>NA|many|TRBV29-1|TRBJ2-1
CSVWRQSYNEQFF
TGCAGCGTTTGGCGGCAGTCCTACAATGAGCAGTTCTTC
>TRBD1|many|TRBV28|TRBJ2-7
CASQQGSSYEQYF
TGTGCCAGTCAACAGGGGAGCTCCTACGAGCAGTACTTC
>TRBD1|NA|TRBV19|TRBJ2-7
CASSYSSGTGSIRIYEQYF
TGTGCCAGTAGCTACTCATCCGGGACAGGGAGTATAAGGATCTACGAGCAGTACTTC
>TRBD1|few|TRBV18|TRBJ2-1
CASSPPLSGTDYNEQFF
TGTGCCAGCTCACCACCGCTCTCCGGGACAGATTACAATGAGCAGTTCTTC
>NA|few|TRBV20-1|TRBJ1-5
CRQSSDQPGGNQPQHF
TGCAGGCAGTCCTCAGACCAACCCGGAGGGAATCAGCCCCAGCATTTT
>NA|NA|TRBV20-1|TRBJ1-1
CSVPKRDTEAFF
TGCAGTGTTCCGAAGAGGGACACTGAAGCTTTCTTT
>NA|many|TRBV7-9|TRBJ2-5
CASSLGRTQYQETQYF
TGTGCCAGCAGCTTAGGACGGACCCAGTACCAAGAGACCCAGTACTTC
>NA|few|TRBV7-2|TRBJ1-1
CASSLAEGGTEAFF
TGTGCCAGCAGCCTCGCGGAGGGGGGCACTGAAGCTTTCTTT
>NA|few|TRBV28|TRBJ1-5
CASHRSGSEPQHF
TGTGCCAGCCACCGGTCCGGGTCGGAGCCCCAGCATTTT
>NA|many|TRBV11-2|TRBJ2-7
CASSLVSAIIGSEQYF
TGTGCCAGCAGCTTAGTATCGGCAATCATAGGCTCCGAGCAGTACTTC
>NA|few|TRBV12-3/TRBV12-4|TRBJ2-1
CASSPDGNEQFF
TGTGCCAGCAGCCCTGACGGGAATGAGCAGTTCTTC
>NA|NA|TRBV6-2/TRBV6-3|TRBJ2-1
CASMRYNEQFF
TGTGCCAGCATGCGATACAATGAGCAGTTCTTC
>NA|few|TRBV29-1|TRBJ2-7
CSVARGLVGGHYEQYF
TGCAGCGTTGCGAGGGGGTTAGTGGGAGGGCACTACGAGCAGTACTTC
>NA|NA|TRBV5-1|TRBJ2-7
CASSLVGPGYVGALSYEQYF
TGCGCCAGCAGCTTGGTGGGGCCAGGCTATGTGGGAGCTCTCTCCTACGAGCAGTACTTC
>NA|NA|TRBV9|TRBJ2-1
CASSVSANQENEQFF
TGTGCCAGCAGCGTTTCGGCTAACCAGGAGAATGAGCAGTTCTTC
>TRBD2|NA|TRBV9|TRBJ2-1
CASSVDSSGGLDEQFF
TGTGCCAGCAGCGTAGATTCTAGCGGGGGCCTGGATGAGCAGTTCTTC
>TRBD1|many|TRBV5-1|TRBJ1-5
CASSVGQGSAQPQHF
TGCGCCAGCAGCGTCGGACAGGGGAGCGCTCAGCCCCAGCATTTT
>NA|once|TRBV12-3/TRBV12-4|TRBJ1-5
CASSLKGYQPQHF
TGTGCCAGCAGTTTAAAGGGTTATCAGCCCCAGCATTTT
>NA|NA|TRBV5-1|TRBJ2-3
CASSLTLGTDTQYF
TGCGCCAGCAGCTTGACACTTGGCACAGATACGCAGTATTTT
>NA|NA|TRBV12-3/TRBV12-4|TRBJ2-7
CASSYGEEQYF
TGTGCCAGCAGTTACGGTGAGGAGCAGTACTTC
>NA|few|TRBV5-1|TRBJ1-2
CASSMVQGGGKDTF
TGCGCCAGCAGCATGGTCCAGGGTGGTGGGAAGGACACCTTC
>NA|many|TRBV7-8|TRBJ1-1
CASSLGGVEAFF
TGTGCCAGCAGCTTGGGGGGGGTTGAAGCTTTCTTT
>TRBD2|few|TRBV18|TRBJ2-7
CASSPTSGRVSYEQYF
TGTGCCAGCTCACCGACTAGCGGCAGAGTCTCCTACGAGCAGTACTTC
>NA|NA|TRBV10-3|TRBJ2-2
CAIRPDRGTRDLNTGELFF
TGTGCCATCAGGCCCGACCGTGGGACACGCGATTTGAACACCGGGGAGCTGTTTTTT
>TRBD1|many|TRBV28|TRBJ1-1
CASSINRGLTEAFF
TGTGCCAGCAGTATTAACAGGGGCCTCACTGAAGCTTTCTTT
>NA|NA|TRBV11-2|TRBJ1-1
CASSLGGFEAFF
TGTGCCAGCAGCTTAGGGGGGTTTGAAGCTTTCTTT
>NA|many|TRBV15|TRBJ1-4
CATSLSATNEKLFF
TGTGCCACCAGCCTAAGTGCAACTAATGAAAAACTGTTTTTT
>TRBD1|few|TRBV2|TRBJ2-4
CASSKTGEAKNIQYF
TGTGCCAGCAGTAAGACAGGGGAGGCCAAAAACATTCAGTACTTC
>NA|many|TRBV20-1|TRBJ1-3
CSAKGRPKGNTIYF
TGCAGTGCTAAGGGCAGGCCAAAAGGAAACACCATATATTTT
>TRBD1|NA|TRBV18|TRBJ1-2
CASSPQGQGARDGYTF
TGTGCCAGCTCACCACAGGGACAGGGGGCGCGTGATGGCTACACCTTC
>NA|NA|TRBV20-1|TRBJ2-7
CSATRRGEDPYEQYF
TGCAGTGCGACCCGGAGGGGGGAGGACCCCTACGAGCAGTACTTC
>NA|NA|TRBV9|TRBJ2-1
CASTGSGDNEQFF
TGTGCCAGCACGGGTAGCGGTGATAATGAGCAGTTCTTC
>NA|NA|TRBV20-1|TRBJ1-2
CSALYGYTF
TGCAGTGCTCTTTATGGCTACACCTTC